The T cell receptor beta chain described here comes from a study of lymphopenia after photon versus proton radiotherapy. Study-wide results and caveats: Oligoclonal CD8+ Temra expansion after nadir drove photon patients' diversity drop. A bigger post-nadir fall in TCR diversity correlated inversely with survival time in deceased patients. Proton therapy kept repertoires fairly stable, unlike photons, which gained effector/memory cells. Authors raise, but do not show, better survival with proton therapy.

A word on this clone: Antigen unknown.

Data came from immunoSEQ multiplex PCR; TCRdb stores just in-frame clones and leaves some out. The sample has about 22,000 clones; around nine tenths are singletons. The starting material was peripheral blood, obtained from a patient treated with proton-based radiotherapy. The receptor was isolated from a man at least 80 years old with esophageal cancer.

CDR3 sequence: CSHGQGSNEQFF. As DNA, the CDR3 is TGCAGCCACGGACAGGGCAGTAATGAGCAGTTCTTC. The genes are TRBV29-1 and TRBJ2-1; 8 nucleotides line up with TRBD1. The ends lost 8 bases at V and 7 bases at J; junction bases unmatched: 7. CDR3 length equals 12 residues. The V gene's germline CDR1 is SQVTM and CDR2 ANQGSEA.